Listed below are T cell receptor beta chains from one sample, sequenced in a study of CD8 T cells in ankylosing spondylitis. Via MiXCR, TCRdb re-called the 5' RACE reads, giving one row per CDR3 protein. Of some 140,000 distinct CDR3 sequences listed, 15% to 20% are singletons. The sequenced sample was blood, either unsorted or a sorted T cell fraction (not recorded which). Source of these receptors: a male donor with ankylosing spondylitis. Each CDR3 is given with its conserved first and last residue. Fields, in order: V gene, clone size, CDR3 protein. The size field is filled for only some rows; it gives once, few, many or a size class.

>TRBV2|many
CASSEAFF
>TRBV11-2|NA
CASNSGEGQDQETQYF
>TRBV20-1|few
CSASTGTSATQYF
>TRBV2|NA
CASSPPGLGAFNEQFF
>TRBV11-2|NA
CASSAKEKRIDGYTF
>TRBV27|NA
CASSDPDRGNTGELFF
>TRBV4-1|NA
CASSQWTGPNTEAFF
>TRBV4-1|NA
CASSQVAGLAGYNEQFF
>TRBV28|NA
CASRGGRVTNTGELFF
>TRBV6-2/TRBV6-3|NA
CASSYLNEAFF
>TRBV6-5|NA
CASSYSSSRNNEQFF
>TRBV6-2/TRBV6-3|few
CASGGRGETQYF
>TRBV11-3|few
CASSLDRGSGTEAFF
>TRBV2|NA
CASGGGELFF
>TRBV12-3/TRBV12-4|few
CASDPEGRVTEAFF
>TRBV14|few
CASSQVGRGAFF
>TRBV21-1|few
CASIPRTEDEKLFF
>TRBV12-3/TRBV12-4|few
CASSWGRPDEQYF
>TRBV21-1|NA
CASSKRVTPDKNIQYF
>TRBV6-4|few
CASSDRAGGTDTQYF
>TRBV20-1|few
CSASRETYYNEQFF
>TRBV25-1|NA
CASSEGLRKTGVPHSNSPLHF
>TRBV11-1|NA
CASSPSGGWASLSGNTIYF
>TRBV4-2|few
CASSPGTGVRTEAFF
>TRBV27|few
CAASKGLEQYF
>TRBV7-9|many
CASSKPTGALAGGYTF
>TRBV20-1|NA
CSASGLAAEYNEQFF
>TRBV11-1|NA
CASSLAPVSAGFSYEQYF
>TRBV7-9|NA
CASSLGGSKDEKLFF
>TRBV7-8|many
CASSLGPAGGVYNEQFF
>TRBV25-1|NA
CASNFEPGELFF
>TRBV7-8|many
CASTGSGNGNTIYF
>TRBV28|few
CASSQTTQPQHF
>TRBV19|few
CASSIGFISNQPQHF